The 5 T cell receptor beta chains listed next were all sequenced from one sample in a study of blood T cell repertoires in COVID-19. Assay: immunoSEQ multiplex PCR; the TCRdb copy retains only in-frame clones and omits some. The sample lists about 55,000 clones, 73% occurring once. The source material was peripheral blood. Source of these receptors: a woman between 65 and 79 years old with acute or convalescent COVID-19.

The V gene is TRBV27, the J gene TRBJ1-5; 7 nucleotides match TRBD1. J lost 6 bases, V lost 6 bases, and 8 bases had no gene match. The CDR3 runs to 14 residues. Germline V lookup: CDR1 MNHEY, CDR2 SMNVEV (reference sequence). Here the CDR3 DNA reads TGTGCCAGCAGCGTACAGGGGACGGGTCAGCCCCAGCATTTT. The encoded protein is CASSVQGTGQPQHF.

The chain has TRBV3-1 (or the pseudogene TRBV3-2) and TRBJ2-2, with D tentatively TRBD1 (6 bases). The CDR3 sequence is 16 residues long. V gave up 1 base and J gave up 4 bases, with 13 bases separating them. The V gene's germline CDR1 is LGHDT and CDR2 YNNKEL (reference sequence). CDR3 amino acids: CASSQASRDTTGELFF. DNA of the CDR3: TGTGCCAGCAGCCAAGCCAGTCGGGACACCACCGGGGAGCTGTTTTTT.

This clone was counted at least ten times. The chain links TRBV11-2 to TRBJ2-3; 8 positions agree with TRBD2. Trimming at V came to 5 bases and at J to 2 bases, leaving 6 bases not matched to a gene. This CDR3 comprises 15 residues. Per the germline V gene, CDR1 is SGHAT and CDR2 is FQNNGV. Here the CDR3 reads CASSHVAGSTDTQYF. CDR3 DNA sequence: TGTGCCAGCAGCCACGTAGCGGGATCCACAGATACGCAGTATTTT.

This clone was seen a few times. This chain joins TRBV7-8 and TRBJ2-7, with D hard to call. From germline, CDR1 is SGHVS and CDR2 FQNEAQ. The CDR3 is 11 amino acids. Deletions cut 0 bases from V and 5 bases from J, with 2 bases between. The CDR3 DNA reads TGTGCCAGCAGCTTAGCCAACGAGCAGTACGTC. Protein product: CASSLANEQYV.

The table lists this clone with a few counts. This chain uses TRBV4-2 with TRBJ1-2, with D possibly matching TRBD1 (6 bases). V was clipped by 5 bases and J by 8 bases, with 24 bases between them. Looked up from germline, CDR1 is LGHNA and CDR2 is YNFKEQ. The CDR3 has 16 amino acids. The chain's CDR3 is CASSSHSTGLPGGYTF. In nucleotides, the CDR3 is TGTGCCAGCAGCTCTCACTCCACAGGGCTCCCCGGGGGCTACACCTTC.